This TCR beta chain emerged from a study of cytomegalovirus exposure and HLA in healthy donors. Note on this clone: Antigen: not known.

Germline V gives CDR1 SQVTM, CDR2 ANQGSEA. The CDR3 extends over 15 amino acids. V shed 0 bases and J shed 3 bases, with 12 bases lying between them. This PCR relied on a set of 60 Vbeta primers and 13 Jbeta primers. The protocol was immunoSEQ multiplex PCR, while the TCRdb copy is restricted to in-frame clones and leaves out a portion. The sample lists under 200,000 clones; around 80% were seen once. Findings of the study overall: Most TCR sequences proved rare, with some public TCRs found in many donors.

This chain connects TRBV29-1 to TRBJ1-3; D gene unclear. This TCR was sampled from a man younger than 35 in good health and CMV-seropositive. What was sequenced was PBMCs. The CDR3 loop reads CSVEDLGKFGNTIYF. CDR3 nucleotides: TGCAGCGTTGAAGATCTAGGAAAATTTGGAAACACCATATATTTT.